These T cell receptor beta chains were read from a single sample in a study of T cell responses to AZD1222 COVID-19 vaccine. The repertoire was sequenced with immunoSEQ multiplex PCR; TCRdb's copy has only in-frame clones and lacks some. The table includes some 160,000 clones, 75% to 95% detected once. Sequences were derived from peripheral blood, sampled on day 0 of AZD1222 vaccination. The source of these receptors is an adult in good health. CDR3s include the opening cysteine and the closing phenylalanine or tryptophan. Not every row has a clone size; where given, it reads once, few, many or a size class.

j_call,cdr3_length,v_call,clone_size,cdr3_aa
TRBJ2-7,13,TRBV5-1,once,CASSSSTKPEQYF
TRBJ1-1,14,TRBV28,-,CASSLAGGNTEAFF
TRBJ1-5,14,TRBV19,-,CASSIRAGYQPQHF
TRBJ1-5,12,TRBV30,-,CACNRGNQPQHF
TRBJ1-5,15,TRBV5-1,few,CASSQGGSGNQPQHF
TRBJ1-2,13,TRBV5-6,-,CASSLGVNYGYTF
TRBJ2-7,13,TRBV7-2,-,CASSLGGTYEQYF
TRBJ2-1,14,TRBV5-6,once,CASGSGVGLNEQFF
TRBJ2-7,15,TRBV5-4,-,CASSLLPTGPYEQYF
TRBJ1-1,15,TRBV3-1/TRBV3-2,once,CASSQLGVMNTEAFF
TRBJ1-2,13,TRBV7-3,-,CASSFPGVSGYTF
TRBJ1-4,15,TRBV6-2/TRBV6-3,-,CASSYGDRDDEKLFF
TRBJ1-1,13,TRBV30,once,CAWSVSYYTEAFF
TRBJ2-1,15,TRBV7-9,few,CASIPRLAVNNEQFF
TRBJ2-1,14,TRBV11-3,-,CASSLPLTPNEQFF
TRBJ1-1,16,TRBV28,-,CASSPWEGARNTEAFF
TRBJ2-7,14,TRBV28,-,CASSPLGGVYEQYF
TRBJ2-1,18,TRBV5-1,few,CASSFQRGLAGVGNEQFF
TRBJ1-6,14,TRBV27,-,CASSLGGLSSPLHF
TRBJ1-6,16,TRBV19,-,CASSMTGRRISSPLHF
TRBJ2-1,14,TRBV7-2,once,CASSLLSNHNEQFF
TRBJ1-1,15,TRBV27,-,CASSEYKVGGTEAFF
TRBJ1-1,13,TRBV3-1/TRBV3-2,once,CASSQQGIIEAFF
TRBJ2-1,15,TRBV3-1/TRBV3-2,-,CASSQGGGAYNEQFF